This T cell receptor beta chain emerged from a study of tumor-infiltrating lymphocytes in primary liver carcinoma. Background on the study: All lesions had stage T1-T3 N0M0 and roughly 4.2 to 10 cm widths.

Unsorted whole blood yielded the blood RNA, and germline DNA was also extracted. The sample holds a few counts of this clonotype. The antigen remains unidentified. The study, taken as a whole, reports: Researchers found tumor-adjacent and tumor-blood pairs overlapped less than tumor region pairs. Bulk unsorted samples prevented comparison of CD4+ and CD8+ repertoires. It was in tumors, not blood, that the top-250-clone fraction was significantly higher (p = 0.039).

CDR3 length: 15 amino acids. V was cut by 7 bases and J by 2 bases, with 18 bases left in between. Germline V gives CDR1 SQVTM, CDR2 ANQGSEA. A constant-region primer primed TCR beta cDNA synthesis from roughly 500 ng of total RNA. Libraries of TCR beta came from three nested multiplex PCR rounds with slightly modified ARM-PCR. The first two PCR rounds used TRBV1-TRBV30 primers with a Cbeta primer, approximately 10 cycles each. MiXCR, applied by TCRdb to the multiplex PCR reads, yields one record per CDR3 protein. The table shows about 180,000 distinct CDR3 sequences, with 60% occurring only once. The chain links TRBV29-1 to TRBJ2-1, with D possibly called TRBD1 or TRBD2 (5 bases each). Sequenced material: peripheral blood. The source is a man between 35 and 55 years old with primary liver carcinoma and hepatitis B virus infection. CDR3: CSAPHGAGTYNEQFF. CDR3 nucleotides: TGCAGCGCCCCCCACGGGGCAGGGACCTACAATGAGCAGTTCTTC.